This is a list of T cell receptor beta chains from one sample in a study of blood T cell repertoires in COVID-19. Some clones are missing from TCRdb's copy, which holds only in-frame ones; the method was immunoSEQ multiplex PCR. The sample shows about 340,000 clones, 70% to 90% of them seen only once. The sample consisted of PBMCs or T cells enriched from blood (not recorded which). These receptors originate from a woman in her thirties or forties with acute COVID-19. Both conserved end residues are part of each CDR3. D genes are given only for firm matches. A row's size may be missing; if present it is once, few, many or a size class.

cdr3_nt cdr3_aa v_call clone_size j_call d_call
TGTGCCAGCAGCTTAAGGGACAGGGTTGAAAAACTGTTTTTT CASSLRDRVEKLFF TRBV7-8 NA TRBJ1-4 TRBD1
TGTGCCAGCAGCTTAGTTGTTGGGGAGAATCAGCCCCAGCATTTT CASSLVVGENQPQHF TRBV7-2 NA TRBJ1-5 NA
TGCGCCAGCAGTCAATCCCCACGGGAGTCGTTCCACAATGAGCAGTTCTTC CASSQSPRESFHNEQFF TRBV23-1 NA TRBJ2-1 NA
TGTGCCAGCAGTTACGCGGCAGCTTTCTTT CASSYAAAFF TRBV6-5 NA TRBJ1-1 NA
TGTGCCAGTAGTAGCAGGCCTTTGGGCACTGAAGCTTTCTTT CASSSRPLGTEAFF TRBV19 NA TRBJ1-1 NA
TGTGCCAGCGGCTGGACAGGGCGGTGGGATCAGCCCCAGCATTTT CASGWTGRWDQPQHF TRBV6-5 NA TRBJ1-5 TRBD1
TGTGCCACCAGCAGACAGGGAATCGACTATGGCTACACCTTC CATSRQGIDYGYTF TRBV15 NA TRBJ1-2 NA
TGTGCCAGTAGTGTTGGGACAGGGGACCAGCCCCAGCATTTT CASSVGTGDQPQHF TRBV19 NA TRBJ1-5 TRBD1
TGTGCCAGCAGTTACCCAGCGACAGGGGAAATAAGGGAGACCCAGTACTTC CASSYPATGEIRETQYF TRBV6-2/TRBV6-3 NA TRBJ2-5 TRBD1
TGTGCCAGCAGTGCCGCGACAGGTACCCTCTCACCCCTCCACTTT CASSAATGTLSPLHF TRBV2 few TRBJ1-6 NA
TGTGCCAGCAGGGACCTTGGACTAGTGGACACCGGGGAGCTGTTTTTT CASRDLGLVDTGELFF TRBV19 NA TRBJ2-2 TRBD2
TGTGCCAGCAGCTTAGATCTACCAGATACGCAGTATTTT CASSLDLPDTQYF TRBV7-2 NA TRBJ2-3 NA
TGTGCCAGCAGCACCCAGGCCAGCCCCTGGCAGGGCTACACCTTC CASSTQASPWQGYTF TRBV9 NA TRBJ1-2 NA
TGTGCCAGCACCGATCTAAGGGGTCTTGGCTACACCTTC CASTDLRGLGYTF TRBV28 NA TRBJ1-2 NA
TGTGCCAGCAGCTTGGTCGCGGGATCTGGAAACACCATATATTTT CASSLVAGSGNTIYF TRBV7-2 NA TRBJ1-3 NA
TGTGCCAGCAGCCTTACTCGGGAATCACCCCTCCACTTT CASSLTRESPLHF TRBV3-1/TRBV3-2 NA TRBJ1-6 NA
TGTGCCAGCAGTTTATCGTTTCACAGACCCAGCGAGGGCGGGGAGCTGTTTTTT CASSLSFHRPSEGGELFF TRBV27 NA TRBJ2-2 NA
TGTGCCAGCTCACCTCGTGGTGACAGCCTGGAACTCTCTGGAAACACCATATATTTT CASSPRGDSLELSGNTIYF TRBV18 NA TRBJ1-3 NA
TGTGCCAGCAGCCACGGGACAGGAACCTACTCTGGAAACACCATATATTTT CASSHGTGTYSGNTIYF TRBV7-8 NA TRBJ1-3 TRBD1
TGTGCCAGCAACTTTGGGAGCGAGGACGAGCAGTACTTC CASNFGSEDEQYF TRBV5-6 NA TRBJ2-7 NA
TGTGCCAGCAGCCCTGGGACTAGCGGGGGGACCTCCTACAATGAGCAGTTCTTC CASSPGTSGGTSYNEQFF TRBV6-2/TRBV6-3 NA TRBJ2-1 TRBD2
TGTGCCATCTGTCCCGGGACAGGTAGCTACGAGCAGTACTTC CAICPGTGSYEQYF TRBV10-3 NA TRBJ2-7 TRBD1
TGTGCCAGTAGTACGCTCCGGGTTGGCAATCAGCCCCAGCATTTT CASSTLRVGNQPQHF TRBV19 NA TRBJ1-5 NA
TGCGCCAGCAGCCAAGCCGGGTCTACGAATGAGCAGTTCTTC CASSQAGSTNEQFF TRBV4-3 NA TRBJ2-1 NA